This TCR beta chain was recovered during a study of blood T cell repertoires in COVID-19. Here immunoSEQ multiplex PCR was the method, and the copy in TCRdb shows in-frame clones only, minus some. The sample consists of some 300,000 clones, roughly 89% of them appearing once. Germline assignment: CDR1 SGHNT and CDR2 YYREEE (reference sequence). Trimming took 2 bases from V and 5 from J; bases not matched to a gene: 22. This CDR3 spans 20 amino acids. The sample comprised PBMCs or T cells enriched from blood (not recorded which). The rearrangement uses TRBV5-4 and TRBJ2-1; TRBD2 matches 7 bases. The sequence derives from a woman aged 45 to 65 who had been exposed to COVID-19. The CDR3, as DNA: TGTGCCAGCAGCTTATTAAGAGATCTCAGATTGGGGGGGGTCGACAATGAGCAGTTCTTC. Its protein product is CASSLLRDLRLGGVDNEQFF.